Below, one T cell receptor (beta chain) is given with its context. Original processing methods: The authors estimated nucleated cell counts from reference gene primer amplification. The method was immunoSEQ multiplex PCR; TCRdb's version includes in-frame clones alone and lacks a portion of them. Clone size and V and J calls were adopted from that table, with D and trimming inferred from the DNA. The table lists 83,000 or so clones, around 80% of them singletons. This sample was included in a study of blood T cell repertoires in COVID-19. Study context: Samples came from the United States, Italy and Spain, spanning acute and convalescent COVID-19. PBMCs, B-cell-depleted T cells, or T cells were the source of the cDNA or gDNA that made up the material.

Material: peripheral blood. This clonotype was obtained from a human donor in a cohort sampled during active COVID-19.

The CDR3 is CASSYRAREQYF. The CDR3 DNA is TGTGCCAGCAGTTACAGGGCGCGGGAGCAGTACTTC. This sequence joins TRBV2 and TRBJ2-7; maybe TRBD1 (6 bases). In germline, CDR1 is SNHLY, CDR2 FYNNEI. The CDR3 consists of 12 residues. V lost 5 bases, J lost 7 bases, and 12 bases lay in between.